Listed below are T cell receptor beta chains from one sample, sequenced in a study of CXCR3-negative and CXCR3-positive naive CD8 T cells. TCRdb re-analyzed the 5' RACE reads; it lists each CDR3 protein once, without DNA. Its clone listing holds some 140,000 distinct CDR3 sequences. Material: naive CXCR3+ CD8+ T cells from blood. Receptors originate from a human donor in good health. Some clones in this sample may be carry-over from other donors' samples. Each CDR3 is given with its conserved first and last residue.

cdr3_aa cdr3_length j_call v_call
CASSLGASGSFEQFF 15 TRBJ2-1 TRBV12-3/TRBV12-4
CASSQRDFNNEQFF 14 TRBJ2-1 TRBV28
CSPFLAGYNEQFF 13 TRBJ2-1 TRBV29-1
CASSLGDPRFANTGELFF 18 TRBJ2-2 TRBV27
CASSQGPDRGRYEQYF 16 TRBJ2-7 TRBV4-1
CASSPGGGDTEAFF 14 TRBJ1-1 TRBV4-3
CASTLQDNWGAKVNQPQHF 19 TRBJ1-5 TRBV28
CASRVGPGANVLTF 14 TRBJ2-6 TRBV19
CSVGAAQETQYF 12 TRBJ2-5 TRBV29-1
CSVTGGKSYEQYF 13 TRBJ2-7 TRBV29-1
CASSRTSGRAFYNEQFF 17 TRBJ2-1 TRBV7-7
CASTMGGLNTEAFF 14 TRBJ1-1 TRBV11-2
CASSQDLAEAFF 12 TRBJ1-1 TRBV14